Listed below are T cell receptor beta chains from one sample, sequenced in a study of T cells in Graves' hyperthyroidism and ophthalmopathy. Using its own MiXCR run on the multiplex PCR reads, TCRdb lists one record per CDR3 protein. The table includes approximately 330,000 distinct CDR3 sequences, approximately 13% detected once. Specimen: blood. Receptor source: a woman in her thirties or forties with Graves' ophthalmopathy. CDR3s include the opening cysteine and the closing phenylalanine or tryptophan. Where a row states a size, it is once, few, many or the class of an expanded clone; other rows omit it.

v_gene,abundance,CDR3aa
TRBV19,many,CASTPAGANVLTF
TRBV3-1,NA,CASSQDSGGIYGYTF
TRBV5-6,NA,CASSWGATAGASLQETQYF
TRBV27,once,CASSFYGGETQYF
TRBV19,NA,CASSIGGAKNGYTF
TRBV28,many,CASSAQNYGYTF
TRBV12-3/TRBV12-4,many,CASSKTRQWGSSAFF
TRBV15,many,CATSSVLGGGYTF
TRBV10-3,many,CAISSGIAISYEQYF
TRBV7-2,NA,CASSLRGIDNQPQHF
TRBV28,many,CASSLGQGGGETQYF
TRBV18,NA,CASSYGASPGDEQFF
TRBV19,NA,CASSLKRGLTEAFF
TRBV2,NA,CASRKGAWGNQPQHF
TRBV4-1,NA,CASSQVQSGNRYGYTF
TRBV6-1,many,CATAEGVYNEQFF
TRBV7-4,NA,CASSSGTGLCNQPQHF
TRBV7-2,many,CASSLNYGSYEQYF
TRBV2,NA,CASSRTAYNQPQHF
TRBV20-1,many,CSARDLRGLAAYEQYF
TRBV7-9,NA,CASSFLTGAGEKLFF
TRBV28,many,CASSFSSDGRNQPQHF
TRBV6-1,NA,CASTPQILGQGARELFF